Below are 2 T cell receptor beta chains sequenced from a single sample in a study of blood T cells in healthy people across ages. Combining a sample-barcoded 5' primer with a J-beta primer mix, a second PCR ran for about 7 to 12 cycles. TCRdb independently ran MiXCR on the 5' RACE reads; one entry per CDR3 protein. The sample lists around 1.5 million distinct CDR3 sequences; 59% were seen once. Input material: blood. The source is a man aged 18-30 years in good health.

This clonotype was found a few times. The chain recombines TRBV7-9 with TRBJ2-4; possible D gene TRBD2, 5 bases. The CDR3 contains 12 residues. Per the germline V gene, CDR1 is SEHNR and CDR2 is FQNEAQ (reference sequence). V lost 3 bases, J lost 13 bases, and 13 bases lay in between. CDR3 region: CASSFQDGIQYF. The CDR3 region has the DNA TGTGCCAGCAGCTTCCAAGACGGGATACAGTACTTC.

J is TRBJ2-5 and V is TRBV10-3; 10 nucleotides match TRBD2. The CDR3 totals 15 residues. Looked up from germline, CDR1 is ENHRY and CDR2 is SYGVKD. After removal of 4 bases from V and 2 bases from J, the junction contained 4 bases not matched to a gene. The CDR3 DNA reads TGTGCCATCAGTGGGGTAGCGGGGGGACAAGAGACCCAGTACTTC. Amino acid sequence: CAISGVAGGQETQYF.